The 27 T cell receptor beta chains below all came from one sample that was sequenced in a study of T cell repertoires in cytomegalovirus infection. TCRdb passed the reads through MiXCR, listing each CDR3 protein once. Among 350,000 to 500,000 distinct CDR3 sequences listed, 31% were seen once. The source material was PBMCs. Receptor source: a human donor in good health (CMV status not recorded). Some clones in this sample may be carry-over from other donors' samples.

The chain couples TRBV19 to TRBJ1-2; D not resolved. Trimming took 7 bases from V and 6 from J, leaving 12 bases between them. Germline CDR1 LNHDA, CDR2 SQIVND (reference sequence). This CDR3 contains 12 residues. Written as DNA, the CDR3 is TGTGCCAGTAAAAGGTCCAACGATGGCTACACCTTC. Amino acids: CASKRSNDGYTF.

This chain uses TRBV5-4 with TRBJ2-7; unclear D gene. The CDR3 runs 14 residues. CDR1 and CDR2 from the germline V gene are SGHNT and YYREEE (reference sequence). V lost 3 bases, J lost 3 bases, and 13 bases lay in between. The CDR3 loop reads CASSSTDGFYEQYF. The CDR3 DNA sequence: TGTGCCAGCAGCTCTACTGACGGATTCTACGAGCAGTACTTC.

The chain combines TRBV5-4 with TRBJ2-3, with TRBD2 matching 10 bases. V shed 1 base and J 1 base; nucleotides not matched to a gene: 3. This CDR3 spans 16 amino acids. CDR1 and CDR2 (germline): SGHNT, YYREEE (reference sequence). The CDR3 nucleotides read TGTGCCAGCAGCTTGTACCTAGCGGGGGGCACAGATACGCAGTATTTT. As protein: CASSLYLAGGTDTQYF.

This clonotype occurred once. This chain joins TRBV5-1 and TRBJ2-7; the match to TRBD1 covers 8 bases. V shed 0 bases and J 4 bases; nucleotides not matched to a gene: 6. The CDR3 loop spans 15 amino acids. CDR1 is SGHRS and CDR2 is YFSETQ in the germline V gene. The CDR3 region is CASSLVPGGGYEQYF. The CDR3, as DNA: TGCGCCAGCAGCTTGGTCCCAGGGGGCGGTTACGAGCAGTACTTC. Together with reference TRBV5-1 and TRBJ2-7, the CDR3 gives the full variable domain: KAGVTQTPRYLIKTRGQQVTLSCSPISGHRSVSWYQQTPGQGLQFLFEYFSETQRNKGNFPGRFSGRQFSNSRSEMNVSTLELGDSALYLCASSLVPGGGYEQYFGPGTRLTVT.

The rearrangement links TRBV15 to TRBJ1-1; no clear D. The CDR3 sequence is 17 residues long. Germline-derived CDR1 and CDR2 are LNHNV and YYDKDF (reference sequence). Trimming stripped 1 base from V and 3 bases from J, with 18 bases between. The CDR3 sequence is CATSRVLMIRSDTEAFF. CDR3 nucleotide sequence: TGTGCCACCAGCAGAGTACTAATGATACGGTCGGACACTGAAGCTTTCTTT.

This clonotype was recorded a few times. One junction end does not reproduce the germline sequence, and a read error may be involved. In DNA, the CDR3 is TGTGCCAGCAGTCACTCGAGGAGCTCTGGGGCCAACGTCCTGACTTTC. Its protein product is CASSHSRSSGANVLTF. J is TRBJ2-6 and V is TRBV6-2 or TRBV6-3; D unresolved. The germline gives CDR1 MNHEY, CDR2 SVGEGT. The CDR3 totals 16 residues.

This clonotype has just a few counts. The chain links TRBV7-2 to TRBJ2-7; maybe TRBD1 (5 bases). Germline CDR1 reads SGHTA; CDR2 reads FQGNSA. Trimming shortened V by 8 bases and J by 0 bases, and 14 bases separated the two germline ends. The CDR3 spans 14 residues. In DNA, the CDR3 is TGTGCCAGCGGCCGCCGACAGTACTCCTACGAGCAGTACTTC. The encoded protein is CASGRRQYSYEQYF.

The chain carries TRBV7-3 and TRBJ1-2; 7 bases match TRBD1. Germline V CDR1 and CDR2: SGHTA, FQGTGA. The CDR3 has 14 amino acids. V trimming: 5 bases; J trimming: 4 bases; junction bases outside the gene matches: 7. CDR3 DNA: TGTGCCAGCAGCCCGGGGGGGACAGCCTATGGCTACACCTTC. Protein: CASSPGGTAYGYTF.

The chain links TRBV7-2 to TRBJ2-5; D perhaps matches TRBD1 (5 bases). The ends were cut back, 1 base at V and 9 bases at J, with 15 bases in the middle. CDR3 length: 14 residues. CDR1 SGHTA and CDR2 FQGNSA come from the germline V gene. The CDR3 DNA follows: TGTGCCAGCAGCTTAGAACCTTTTGGGGCTCCCCAGTACTTC. Its translation is CASSLEPFGAPQYF.

This clonotype was seen a few times. The V gene is TRBV18, the J gene TRBJ1-5; no clear D. The germline V gene encodes CDR1 KGHSH and CDR2 LQKENI. Trimming removed 2 bases at V and 5 bases at J, with 7 bases between. The CDR3 is 13 amino acids. This CDR3 is CASSPNLDQPQHF. In nucleotides, the CDR3 is TGTGCCAGCTCACCAAATCTGGATCAGCCCCAGCATTTT.

The rearrangement uses TRBV7-9 and TRBJ2-7; D unclear. Germline-derived CDR1 and CDR2 are SEHNR and FQNEAQ (reference sequence). This CDR3 contains 13 residues. V dropped 3 bases and J dropped 1 base, with 7 bases sitting between them. The CDR3 is CASSFPSSYEQYF. The CDR3 nucleotides are TGTGCCAGCAGCTTTCCTTCGTCCTACGAGCAGTACTTC.

A note on this clonotype: This may come from a read error, since a much larger clone is one base off. V usage is TRBV7-4 and J usage is TRBJ1-4, with a tentative D call TRBD1 (5 bases). This CDR3 has 13 amino acids. Germline assignment: CDR1 SGHVT and CDR2 SQSDAQ. The CDR3 nucleotides read TGTGCCAGCAGGGCGGGGCCTGCGGAAAAAATGTTTTTT. Its protein is CASRAGPAEKMFF.

This clonotype was seen only a few times. The V gene is TRBV19, the J gene TRBJ1-6, with D possibly TRBD1 on 6 matching bases. Germline CDR1 and CDR2: LNHDA and SQIVND (reference sequence). V was clipped by 5 bases and J by 10 bases, with 18 bases between them. The CDR3 has 15 amino acids. CDR3 sequence reads: CASSLRITGNSPLHF. DNA of the CDR3: TGTGCCAGTAGTCTCCGCATCACAGGGAACTCACCCCTCCACTTT.

Worth noting for this clonotype: This may be a read error, as it is one base from a much larger clone. This CDR3 fails to terminate in the conserved phenylalanine or tryptophan, so it likely reflects a read error. V and J are TRBV6-6 and TRBJ1-2; 9 bases fit TRBD1. The CDR3 totals 14 residues. V was clipped by 2 bases and J by 6 bases; unmatched bases: 4. CDR1 is MNHNY and CDR2 is SVGAGI in the germline V gene (reference sequence). CDR3 in amino acids: CASSYRTGEDGYTL. In nucleotides, the CDR3 is TGTGCCAGCAGTTACAGGACAGGGGAGGATGGCTACACCTTA.

The rearrangement joins TRBV7-9 to TRBJ1-1, with TRBD1 matching 8 bases. CDR3 length: 15 residues. Germline V gene data show CDR1 as SEHNR and CDR2 as FQNEAQ (reference sequence). The V and J ends lost 5 bases and 4 bases, in that order; junction bases with no gene match: 9. The CDR3 sequence is CASSARQGRVTEAFF. The CDR3 DNA is TGTGCCAGCAGCGCCCGACAGGGGAGAGTCACTGAAGCTTTCTTT.

The chain is built from TRBV20-1 and TRBJ1-1; no definite D call. From germline, CDR1 is DFQATT and CDR2 SNEGSKA (reference sequence). V lost 0 bases, J lost 0 bases, and 11 bases lay in between. The CDR3 consists of 15 residues. The CDR3: CSAREAKALNTEAFF. CDR3 bases: TGCAGTGCTAGAGAGGCAAAAGCCTTGAACACTGAAGCTTTCTTT.

This clonotype has only a few counts. This chain links TRBV11-1 with TRBJ2-7; TRBD1 matches at 8 bases. Per germline, CDR1 SGHAT and CDR2 FQDESV (reference sequence). This CDR3 contains 14 residues. V lost 5 bases, J lost 5 bases, and 8 bases stayed unmatched. In nucleotides, the CDR3 is TGTGCCAGCAGCCCCCGACAGGGGAGAAACGAGCAGTACTTC. Protein sequence: CASSPRQGRNEQYF.

The chain employs TRBV5-6 and TRBJ2-4, with D perhaps given as TRBD1 or TRBD2 (5 bases each). In germline, CDR1 is SGHDT, CDR2 YYEEEE. This CDR3 has 15 amino acids. V lost 3 bases and J lost 6, with 16 bases in between. CDR3: CASSSRGVGPNIQYF. The CDR3 DNA reads TGTGCCAGCAGCTCCCGTGGGGTGGGACCAAACATTCAGTACTTC.

The chain carries TRBV5-4 and TRBJ2-7; perhaps TRBD2 as D (5 bases). This CDR3 region has 13 residues. The ends were cut back, 2 bases at V and 5 bases at J, with 11 bases in the middle. Germline V gene lookup returns CDR1 SGHNT and CDR2 YYREEE (reference sequence). CDR3 sequence reads: CASSLGARDEQYF. CDR3 coding DNA: TGTGCCAGCAGCTTAGGTGCGCGGGACGAGCAGTACTTC.

This clonotype was detected ten times or more. This chain uses TRBV7-8 with TRBJ2-3; 9 positions match TRBD2. Germline V gene data show CDR1 as SGHVS and CDR2 as FQNEAQ. After removal of 8 bases from V and 0 bases from J, the junction contained 9 bases not matched to a gene. This CDR3 has 16 amino acids. CDR3 in DNA: TGTGCCAGCTGGTCGACTAGCGGCTATAGCACAGATACGCAGTATTTT. Its protein product is CASWSTSGYSTDTQYF.

The chain has TRBV28 and TRBJ1-5; D unclear. CDR1 is MDHEN and CDR2 is SYDVKM in the germline V gene. CDR3 length equals 13 residues. Trimming shortened V by 7 bases and J by 1 base, and 8 bases separated the two germline ends. CDR3 coding DNA: TGTGCCAGCAACCGGCAGAGCAATCAGCCCCAGCATTTT. Protein: CASNRQSNQPQHF.

The chain recombines TRBV7-2 with TRBJ1-4; D is unclear. V gave up 5 bases and J gave up 13 bases, with 8 bases separating them. CDR1 and CDR2 (germline): SGHTA, FQGNSA. This CDR3 comprises 10 residues. The CDR3 region has the DNA TGTGCCAGCAGCCCGAGTTTACTGTTTTTT. This sequence encodes CASSPSLLFF.

Only a few counts were recorded for this clonotype. The J gene is TRBJ1-2, the V gene TRBV30; the D gene is possibly TRBD1 (6 bases). CDR1 and CDR2 (germline): GTSNPN, SVGIG (reference sequence). The CDR3 consists of 12 residues. V lost 2 bases to trimming and J lost 4 bases, with 8 bases between them. Written as DNA, the CDR3 is TGTGCCTGGAGTCCGGACAGCTATGGCTACACCTTC. The encoded protein is CAWSPDSYGYTF.

The V gene is TRBV20-1, the J gene TRBJ1-2; a weak D match, TRBD1 (6 bases). The CDR3 has 13 amino acids. The V gene lost 7 bases and the J gene lost 7 bases, with 19 bases spanning the gap. Germline CDR1 reads DFQATT; CDR2 reads SNEGSKA (reference sequence). DNA of the CDR3: TGCAGTGTTGGGTGGCAGGGGCAGGCTGGCTACACCTTC. Protein product: CSVGWQGQAGYTF.

The J gene is TRBJ2-3, the V gene TRBV6-1, with D tentatively TRBD1 (6 bases). The CDR3 length is 15 residues. V was shortened by 6 bases and J by 0 bases, with 13 bases between the two germline ends. Germline V gives CDR1 MNHNS, CDR2 SASEGT. The CDR3 DNA reads as TGTGCCAGCAGCCTCCGGACAGTGAGCACAGATACGCAGTATTTT. Residues: CASSLRTVSTDTQYF.

The sample holds many counts of this clonotype. The chain uses TRBV7-8 and TRBJ2-7; D perhaps matches TRBD1 (6 bases). Per the germline V gene, CDR1 is SGHVS and CDR2 is FQNEAQ. Trimming removed 1 base from V and 3 bases from J, with 7 bases in between. The CDR3 is made up of 13 amino acids. CDR3 sequence (DNA): TGTGCCAGCAGCTTAGGACAGGACTACGAGCAGTACTTC. Its translation is CASSLGQDYEQYF.

The chain recombines TRBV28 with TRBJ2-3; tentatively, D is TRBD2 (6 bases). The CDR3 is 14 residues long. Germline V CDR1 and CDR2: MDHEN, SYDVKM. Trimming removed 8 bases from V and 6 bases from J, with 18 bases in between. CDR3 protein: CASPPSGTSDTQYF. The CDR3 DNA reads TGTGCCAGCCCACCATCGGGGACTTCGGATACGCAGTATTTT.